The clone carrying this TCR beta chain was found many times. Germline V gene data show CDR1 as SGHTA and CDR2 as FQGNSA. The CDR3 totals 18 residues. V lost 1 base and J 10 bases, leaving 26 bases between the germline ends. The source of the PBMCs was 10 ml of fresh peripheral blood. Amplified TCR beta CDR3 regions derived from RNA transcripts. The HTBI primer set drove a first-round RT-PCR of the TCR CDR3. TCRdb independently ran MiXCR on the multiplex PCR reads; one entry per CDR3 protein. The data hold hundreds of thousands of distinct CDR3 sequences, with 15% to 20% observed a single time. This entry belongs to a study of T cells in Graves' hyperthyroidism and ophthalmopathy.

V gene TRBV7-2 combines with J gene TRBJ2-1; no reliable D call. The sequence was collected from a man aged 40-50 years with Graves' ophthalmopathy. Sample: blood. Written as DNA, the CDR3 is TGTGCCAGCAGCTTAGATCGGCCATTAACGGACCCCCGGCGAGAGCAGTTCTTC. Translating gives CASSLDRPLTDPRREQFF.